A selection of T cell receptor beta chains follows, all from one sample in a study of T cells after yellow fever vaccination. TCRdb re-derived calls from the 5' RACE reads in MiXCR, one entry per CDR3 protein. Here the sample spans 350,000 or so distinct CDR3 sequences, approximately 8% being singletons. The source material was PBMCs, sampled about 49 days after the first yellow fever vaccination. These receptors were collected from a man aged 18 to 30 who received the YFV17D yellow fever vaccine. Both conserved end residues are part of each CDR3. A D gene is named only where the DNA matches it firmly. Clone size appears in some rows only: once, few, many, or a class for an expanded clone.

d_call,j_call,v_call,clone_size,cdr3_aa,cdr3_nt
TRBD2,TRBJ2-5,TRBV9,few,CASSVRGGRETQYF,TGTGCCAGCAGCGTCCGGGGGGGCCGAGAGACCCAGTACTTC
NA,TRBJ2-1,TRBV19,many,CASSIRAWGSSYNEQFF,TGTGCCAGTAGTATACGAGCTTGGGGGAGCTCCTACAATGAGCAGTTCTTC
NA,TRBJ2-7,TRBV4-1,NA,CASSQLDSEQYF,TGCGCCAGCAGCCAACTCGACAGCGAGCAGTACTTC
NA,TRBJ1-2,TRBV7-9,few,CASSWAGRRRDGYTF,TGTGCCAGCAGCTGGGCAGGGAGGAGAAGGGATGGCTACACCTTC
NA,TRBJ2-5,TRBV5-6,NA,CASSLALEQETQYF,TGTGCCAGCAGCTTGGCGTTGGAGCAAGAGACCCAGTACTTC
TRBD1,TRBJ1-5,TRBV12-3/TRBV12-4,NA,CASSLRGQDGQPQHF,TGTGCCAGCAGTTTACGGGGACAGGATGGGCAGCCCCAGCATTTT
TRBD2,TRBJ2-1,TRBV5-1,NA,CASSLAGESLNEQFF,TGCGCCAGCAGCTTAGCGGGGGAGTCCCTCAATGAGCAGTTCTTC
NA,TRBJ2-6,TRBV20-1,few,CSAMAGANVLTF,TGCAGTGCTATGGCTGGGGCCAACGTCCTGACTTTC
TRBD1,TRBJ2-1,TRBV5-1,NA,CASSLRQGSYNEQFF,TGCGCCAGCAGCTTGCGACAGGGCTCCTACAATGAGCAGTTCTTC
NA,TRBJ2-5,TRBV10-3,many,CAISETGWETQYF,TGTGCCATCAGTGAAACCGGGTGGGAGACCCAGTACTTC
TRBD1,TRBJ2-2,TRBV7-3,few,CASSRQGKNTGELFF,TGTGCCAGCAGTAGACAGGGGAAGAACACCGGGGAGCTGTTTTTT
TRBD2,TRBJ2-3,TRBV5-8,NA,CASSLPRTSGGGNTQYF,TGTGCCAGCAGCCTGCCAAGGACTAGCGGGGGGGGAAATACGCAGTATTTT
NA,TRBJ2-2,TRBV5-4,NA,CASSLSGSFPGELFF,TGTGCCAGCAGCTTGTCTGGCAGCTTCCCGGGGGAGCTGTTTTTT
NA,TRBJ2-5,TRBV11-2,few,CASSWDGETQYF,TGTGCCAGCAGCTGGGACGGAGAGACCCAGTACTTC
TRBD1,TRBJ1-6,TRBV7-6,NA,CASSQGQGANSPLHF,TGTGCCAGCAGCCAAGGACAGGGGGCTAATTCACCCCTCCACTTT
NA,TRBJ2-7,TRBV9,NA,CASSAGSQGEQYF,TGTGCCAGCAGCGCTGGTTCCCAGGGCGAGCAGTACTTC
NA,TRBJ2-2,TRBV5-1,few,CASSLAGQGPGELFF,TGCGCCAGCAGCTTGGCCGGGCAGGGCCCCGGGGAGCTGTTTTTT
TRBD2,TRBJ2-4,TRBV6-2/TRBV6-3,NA,CASSYSRTSGPLAKNIQYF,TGTGCCAGCAGTTACTCTCGGACTAGCGGCCCCCTAGCCAAAAACATTCAGTACTTC
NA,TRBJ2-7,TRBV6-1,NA,CASSENSYLGPNYEQYF,TGTGCCAGCAGTGAAAATTCCTATCTCGGCCCCAACTACGAGCAGTACTTC
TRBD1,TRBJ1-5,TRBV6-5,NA,CASSYGQGANQPQHF,TGTGCCAGCAGTTACGGACAGGGGGCTAATCAGCCCCAGCATTTT
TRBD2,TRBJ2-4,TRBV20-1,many,CSARDLSGGAGGNIQYF,TGCAGTGCTAGAGATCTCAGCGGGGGGGCGGGGGGAAACATTCAGTACTTC
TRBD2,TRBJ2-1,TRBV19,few,CASSIPGLASEQFF,TGTGCCAGTAGTATCCCGGGACTAGCGAGTGAGCAGTTCTTC
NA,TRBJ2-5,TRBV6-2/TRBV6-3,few,CASSYSPSVGMETQYF,TGTGCCAGCAGTTACTCCCCTTCGGTGGGGATGGAGACCCAGTACTTC
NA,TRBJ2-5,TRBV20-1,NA,CSAGQSGETQYF,TGCAGTGCTGGACAGTCTGGGGAGACCCAGTACTTC